The T cell receptor beta chain under discussion was sequenced for a study of blood T cell repertoires in COVID-19. CDR1 is MDHEN, CDR2 SYDVKM, per germline. This CDR3 comprises 15 residues. Trimming took 6 bases from V and 9 from J; bases not matched to a gene: 10. Measured with immunoSEQ multiplex PCR; TCRdb has only the in-frame clones, and not every one. The repertoire holds around 330,000 clones, with 89% as singletons. Residents of 24 US areas, aged about 18 to 100 years, made up the participants. Sequenced: PBMCs or T cells enriched from blood (not recorded which). The V call is TRBV28, the J call TRBJ2-3; the match to TRBD2 covers 12 bases. The sequence was obtained from a woman in her thirties or forties who had recovered from COVID-19. Written as DNA, the CDR3 is TGTGCCAGCAGCCATACTAGCGGGGGGAGGGGGACGCAGTATTTT. It specifies CASSHTSGGRGTQYF.